The rows below give T cell receptor beta chains drawn from one sample of a study of molecular identifiers for immune sequencing clone quantification. From the PCR reads, TCRdb called clonotypes with MiXCR, one entry per CDR3 protein. The data contain around 460,000 distinct CDR3 sequences, 25% of them singletons. Sequencing was done on a sample of naive CD8+ T cells from blood, with Jurkat cell RNA spiked in. The receptors were gathered from a human donor in good health. Some libraries in this study had Jurkat cell RNA spiked in. CDR3s include the opening cysteine and the closing phenylalanine or tryptophan. The order of the fields is D gene, clone size, V gene, J gene, CDR3 protein, CDR3 DNA. The D gene is left open where the match is weak. Only some rows state a clone size, as once, few, many or a class for expanded clones.

TRBD2,-,TRBV7-2,TRBJ2-2,CASSRAGGVELFF,TGTGCCAGCAGCCGAGCGGGAGGCGTGGAGCTGTTTTTT
TRBD1,many,TRBV4-3,TRBJ2-2,CASSIYRGANTGELFF,TGCGCCAGCAGCATATACAGGGGCGCGAACACCGGGGAGCTGTTTTTT
TRBD2,few,TRBV27,TRBJ2-7,CASSPLAGGGHEQYF,TGTGCCAGCAGTCCTCTAGCGGGGGGGGGCCACGAGCAGTACTTC
TRBD1,many,TRBV7-2,TRBJ1-1,CASSIRDRAVNGEAFF,TGTGCCAGCAGCATCCGGGACAGGGCAGTGAACGGTGAAGCTTTCTTT
-,many,TRBV4-1,TRBJ1-1,CASSQAAGMNTEAFF,TGCGCCAGCAGCCAAGCGGCAGGGATGAACACTGAAGCTTTCTTT
-,-,TRBV12-3/TRBV12-4,TRBJ2-3,CASSLELDITDTQYF,TGTGCCAGCAGTTTAGAGCTGGACATCACAGATACGCAGTATTTT
TRBD2,few,TRBV4-3,TRBJ2-3,CASSPGLAGGDTDTQYF,TGCGCCAGCAGCCCGGGACTAGCGGGGGGCGACACAGATACGCAGTATTTT
-,many,TRBV6-5,TRBJ1-1,CASSYLRGTEAFF,TGTGCCAGCAGTTACCTAAGGGGCACTGAAGCTTTCTTT
-,-,TRBV19,TRBJ2-3,CASSIVGVADTQYF,TGTGCCAGTAGTATTGTGGGAGTGGCAGATACGCAGTATTTT
-,few,TRBV28,TRBJ2-1,CASSSRLSGNEQFF,TGTGCCAGCAGTTCAAGGCTGAGCGGTAATGAGCAGTTCTTC
-,many,TRBV7-9,TRBJ2-3,CASGGGTTDTQYF,TGTGCCAGCGGAGGCGGTACCACAGATACGCAGTATTTT
TRBD2,-,TRBV4-1,TRBJ2-5,CASSPIGTRDQETQYF,TGCGCCAGCAGCCCAATAGGGACTAGGGATCAAGAGACCCAGTACTTC
-,many,TRBV24-1,TRBJ2-2,CATKEGATGELFF,TGTGCCACCAAGGAAGGGGCCACCGGGGAGCTGTTTTTT
TRBD2,-,TRBV4-2,TRBJ2-7,CASSQGLAGVCEQYF,TGTGCCAGCAGCCAAGGACTAGCGGGAGTTTGCGAGCAGTACTTC
TRBD2,-,TRBV5-5,TRBJ2-3,CASSFEWSGGSTDTQYF,TGTGCCAGCAGCTTCGAGTGGTCGGGAGGCTCCACAGATACGCAGTATTTT
TRBD2,-,TRBV4-2,TRBJ2-5,CASSQEEASGKETQYF,TGTGCCAGCAGCCAAGAAGAGGCTAGCGGCAAAGAGACCCAGTACTTC
-,few,TRBV27,TRBJ1-2,CASSFSPDSNYGYTF,TGTGCCAGCAGTTTCTCCCCCGACAGCAACTATGGCTACACCTTC
-,many,TRBV29-1,TRBJ2-3,CSVRSLSSTDTQYF,TGCAGCGTAAGATCCCTTTCTAGCACAGATACGCAGTATTTT
-,-,TRBV5-3,TRBJ1-1,CASSLTSGEAFF,TGTGCCAGCAGCTTGACTTCCGGTGAAGCTTTCTTT
TRBD2,few,TRBV6-6,TRBJ2-5,CASSYTSGETQYF,TGTGCCAGCAGTTACACTAGCGGGGAGACCCAGTACTTC
TRBD1,-,TRBV7-9,TRBJ2-5,CASSLRQGAPETQYF,TGTGCCAGCAGCCTAAGACAGGGGGCTCCAGAGACCCAGTACTTC
-,-,TRBV7-2,TRBJ2-2,CASSLVGSSHTGELFF,TGTGCCAGCAGCTTAGTTGGAAGTTCGCACACCGGGGAGCTGTTTTTT
TRBD1,many,TRBV29-1,TRBJ1-1,CSVEEGGTGRTEAFF,TGCAGCGTTGAAGAAGGAGGGACAGGGAGGACTGAAGCTTTCTTT
TRBD1,-,TRBV7-9,TRBJ1-1,CASSPGQGNTEALF,TGTGCCAGCAGCCCGGGACAGGGAAACACTGAAGCTCTCTTT
-,many,TRBV13,TRBJ2-7,CASSAPAYSYEQYF,TGTGCCAGCAGCGCCCCAGCGTACTCCTACGAGCAGTACTTC
-,-,TRBV20-1,TRBJ1-5,CSARDYLLSSNQPLHF,TGCAGTGCTAGGGATTATTTGCTCAGCAGCAATCAGCCCCTGCATTTT
-,few,TRBV16,TRBJ1-1,CASSQLDQAQGREAFF,TGTGCCAGCAGCCAATTAGACCAAGCCCAAGGTAGGGAAGCTTTCTTT
-,-,TRBV11-2,TRBJ1-1,CASSQKRNLGSITEAFF,TGTGCCAGCAGCCAAAAGAGGAACCTCGGAAGTATCACTGAAGCTTTCTTT
-,-,TRBV28,TRBJ1-1,CASSYEWVEQAFF,TGTGCCAGCAGTTATGAGTGGGTGGAACAAGCTTTCTTT
-,many,TRBV12-3/TRBV12-4,TRBJ1-4,CASSPPENEKLFF,TGTGCCAGCAGTCCCCCAGAAAATGAAAAACTGTTTTTT